The following is a T cell receptor beta chain sequence with its context. TCRdb fed the 5' RACE reads into MiXCR, producing one record per CDR3 protein. The sample holds fewer than 40,000 distinct CDR3 sequences, roughly a quarter seen once. The sequenced sample consisted of memory CD4+ T cells sorted from blood. Subset reported: memory CD4+ T cells, CD4+CD45RO+CD25-. This TCR was sampled from a female donor with breast cancer.

In DNA form, the CDR3 reads TGCGCCAGCAGCGCGGACAGCGGACTAGCGGGAGGTGAGCAGTTCTTC. It yields the protein CASSADSGLAGGEQFF. The J gene is TRBJ2-1, the V gene TRBV5-1; 14 bases are shared with TRBD2. This CDR3 contains 16 residues. Germline loops: CDR1 SGHRS, CDR2 YFSETQ. After removal of 4 bases from V and 9 bases from J, the junction contained 9 bases not matched to a gene. The variable domain in full, completed from reference TRBV5-1 and TRBJ2-1, reads KAGVTQTPRYLIKTRGQQVTLSCSPISGHRSVSWYQQTPGQGLQFLFEYFSETQRNKGNFPGRFSGRQFSNSRSEMNVSTLELGDSALYLCASSADSGLAGGEQFFGPGTRLTVL.